The T cell receptor beta chain under discussion was sequenced for a study of blood T cell repertoires in COVID-19. This table comes from immunoSEQ multiplex PCR, and its TCRdb copy is limited to in-frame clones, with some not included. The data hold under 75,000 clones, with 84% observed a single time. Followed longitudinally, the Seattle patients had been enrolled during active infection. CDR1 KGHSH and CDR2 LQKENI come from the germline V gene. CDR3 length: 15 residues. V was clipped by 3 bases and J by 0 bases, with 10 bases between them. This receptor was taken from a man in his 60s with COVID-19, enrolled during active disease. The rearrangement uses TRBV18 and TRBJ2-3, with D perhaps TRBD1 (6 bases). The sequencing sample was made of peripheral blood. CDR3 residues: CASSPRQVSTDTQYF. CDR3 nucleotides: TGTGCCAGCTCACCGCGACAGGTTAGCACAGATACGCAGTATTTT.